This is a list of T cell receptor beta chains from one sample in a study of cytomegalovirus exposure and HLA in healthy donors. Profiling relied on immunoSEQ multiplex PCR, and the TCRdb table lists in-frame clones only, not all of them. The repertoire has some 190,000 clones, just under 75% of them found once; the top ten carry about 5%. Sequenced material: PBMCs. The receptors were sampled from a man aged 25 to 40 in good health and CMV-seropositive. Both conserved end residues are part of each CDR3. The D gene is left open where the match is weak. Clone size is shown for a subset of rows, as once, few, many or a class of expanded clone.

clone size: once; CDR3 length: 12; D gene: .; V gene: TRBV2; J gene: TRBJ2-3; CDR3 protein: CAREGPGDTQYF; CDR3 DNA: TGTGCCCGTGAGGGTCCTGGAGATACGCAGTATTTT
clone size: .; CDR3 length: 16; D gene: .; V gene: TRBV6-1; J gene: TRBJ2-5; CDR3 protein: CASSEAGRGFQETQYF; CDR3 DNA: TGTGCCAGCAGTGAAGCGGGCAGGGGATTCCAAGAGACCCAGTACTTC
clone size: .; CDR3 length: 19; D gene: TRBD1; V gene: TRBV19; J gene: TRBJ2-3; CDR3 protein: CASSTHGQGGITSTDTQYF; CDR3 DNA: TGTGCCAGTAGTACCCACGGACAGGGGGGGATTACTAGCACAGATACGCAGTATTTT
clone size: .; CDR3 length: 15; D gene: TRBD1; V gene: TRBV18; J gene: TRBJ1-1; CDR3 protein: CASSPLTGSDTEAFF; CDR3 DNA: TGTGCCAGCTCACCCCTGACAGGGTCGGACACTGAAGCTTTCTTT
clone size: .; CDR3 length: 18; D gene: TRBD2; V gene: TRBV7-2; J gene: TRBJ2-1; CDR3 protein: CASSLDGQAGDYYNEQFF; CDR3 DNA: TGTGCCAGCAGCTTAGACGGACAAGCTGGGGACTACTACAATGAGCAGTTCTTC
clone size: .; CDR3 length: 11; D gene: TRBD2; V gene: TRBV7-6; J gene: TRBJ2-7; CDR3 protein: CASSSGGEQYF; CDR3 DNA: TGTGCCAGCAGCAGCGGGGGCGAGCAGTACTTC
clone size: .; CDR3 length: 14; D gene: .; V gene: TRBV6-1; J gene: TRBJ2-3; CDR3 protein: CASSVGAPTDTQYF; CDR3 DNA: TGTGCCAGCTCAGTGGGGGCCCCCACAGATACGCAGTATTTT
clone size: .; CDR3 length: 14; D gene: .; V gene: TRBV7-3; J gene: TRBJ1-1; CDR3 protein: CASALTPGNTEAFF; CDR3 DNA: TGTGCCAGCGCCCTAACGCCCGGGAACACTGAAGCTTTCTTT
clone size: .; CDR3 length: 14; D gene: .; V gene: TRBV28; J gene: TRBJ2-7; CDR3 protein: CASRDQTVTYEQYF; CDR3 DNA: TGTGCCAGCAGGGATCAGACTGTGACCTACGAGCAGTACTTC
clone size: .; CDR3 length: 16; D gene: TRBD2; V gene: TRBV4-2; J gene: TRBJ2-7; CDR3 protein: CASSQKGTSGRGGQYF; CDR3 DNA: TGTGCCAGCAGCCAAAAGGGGACTAGCGGGAGAGGCGGGCAGTACTTC
clone size: .; CDR3 length: 16; D gene: .; V gene: TRBV7-3; J gene: TRBJ1-3; CDR3 protein: CASSSTGSSGGNTIYF; CDR3 DNA: TGTGCCAGCAGTTCCACAGGGAGCTCTGGGGGAAACACCATATATTTT
clone size: once; CDR3 length: 19; D gene: TRBD1; V gene: TRBV7-9; J gene: TRBJ2-4; CDR3 protein: CASSPRDRGPQLAKNIQYF; CDR3 DNA: TGTGCCAGCAGCCCCCGGGACAGGGGGCCCCAATTAGCCAAAAACATTCAGTACTTC
clone size: once; CDR3 length: 13; D gene: .; V gene: TRBV5-1; J gene: TRBJ2-7; CDR3 protein: CASSLDGNYEQYF; CDR3 DNA: TGCGCCAGCAGCTTGGACGGGAACTACGAGCAGTACTTC
clone size: once; CDR3 length: 14; D gene: .; V gene: TRBV30; J gene: TRBJ1-2; CDR3 protein: CAWSSNIQNYGYTF; CDR3 DNA: TGTGCCTGGAGTTCAAATATACAGAACTATGGCTACACCTTC
clone size: .; CDR3 length: 14; D gene: TRBD1; V gene: TRBV25-1; J gene: TRBJ1-1; CDR3 protein: CASRATGVNTEAFF; CDR3 DNA: TGTGCCAGCAGAGCGACAGGGGTGAACACTGAAGCTTTCTTT
clone size: .; CDR3 length: 14; D gene: TRBD1; V gene: TRBV28; J gene: TRBJ1-2; CDR3 protein: CASSSSTGESGYTF; CDR3 DNA: TGTGCCAGCAGTTCCTCGACAGGGGAATCTGGCTACACCTTC
clone size: once; CDR3 length: 16; D gene: TRBD2; V gene: TRBV9; J gene: TRBJ2-1; CDR3 protein: CASSLTSAPSDNEQFF; CDR3 DNA: TGTGCCAGCAGCTTAACTAGCGCCCCCTCGGACAATGAGCAGTTCTTC
clone size: .; CDR3 length: 13; D gene: .; V gene: TRBV28; J gene: TRBJ1-5; CDR3 protein: CASTLGGAQPQHF; CDR3 DNA: TGTGCCAGCACCTTGGGGGGGGCCCAGCCCCAGCATTTT
clone size: .; CDR3 length: 12; D gene: .; V gene: TRBV5-6; J gene: TRBJ2-2; CDR3 protein: CASRRNTGELFF; CDR3 DNA: TGTGCCAGCAGGCGTAACACCGGGGAGCTGTTTTTT
clone size: .; CDR3 length: 17; D gene: TRBD1; V gene: TRBV4-3; J gene: TRBJ1-2; CDR3 protein: CASSQSPGEGAGYGYTF; CDR3 DNA: TGCGCCAGCAGTCAATCTCCGGGAGAGGGGGCGGGTTATGGCTACACCTTC
clone size: .; CDR3 length: 16; D gene: TRBD2; V gene: TRBV4-2; J gene: TRBJ2-2; CDR3 protein: CASSQSGGAATGELFF; CDR3 DNA: TGTGCCAGCAGCCAATCGGGGGGAGCGGCCACCGGGGAGCTGTTTTTT
clone size: .; CDR3 length: 14; D gene: TRBD2; V gene: TRBV27; J gene: TRBJ2-7; CDR3 protein: CASSLTSGPYEQYF; CDR3 DNA: TGTGCCAGCAGTTTAACTAGCGGTCCCTACGAGCAGTACTTC
clone size: .; CDR3 length: 16; D gene: TRBD1; V gene: TRBV28; J gene: TRBJ2-2; CDR3 protein: CASSSGQGGYTGELFF; CDR3 DNA: TGTGCCAGCAGTTCGGGACAGGGCGGCTACACCGGGGAGCTGTTTTTT
clone size: .; CDR3 length: 14; D gene: .; V gene: TRBV30; J gene: TRBJ2-3; CDR3 protein: CAWSETGVENGQYF; CDR3 DNA: TGTGCCTGGAGTGAGACGGGGGTAGAGAATGGGCAGTATTTT
clone size: .; CDR3 length: 16; D gene: TRBD2; V gene: TRBV18; J gene: TRBJ2-1; CDR3 protein: CASSPRTAGGLTEQFF; CDR3 DNA: TGTGCCAGCTCACCACGCACAGCGGGGGGGCTTACTGAGCAGTTCTTC
clone size: .; CDR3 length: 16; D gene: .; V gene: TRBV27; J gene: TRBJ1-1; CDR3 protein: CASSLFPLTVNTEAFF; CDR3 DNA: TGTGCCAGCAGTTTATTCCCCTTGACAGTTAACACTGAAGCTTTCTTT
clone size: .; CDR3 length: 13; D gene: .; V gene: TRBV10-3; J gene: TRBJ2-2; CDR3 protein: CAIRLSNTGELFF; CDR3 DNA: TGTGCCATTAGACTCTCGAACACCGGGGAGCTGTTTTTT
clone size: .; CDR3 length: 15; D gene: TRBD1; V gene: TRBV5-4; J gene: TRBJ2-1; CDR3 protein: CASSPGQGNYNEQFF; CDR3 DNA: TGTGCCAGCAGCCCCGGACAGGGTAACTACAATGAGCAGTTCTTC
clone size: .; CDR3 length: 15; D gene: TRBD1; V gene: TRBV27; J gene: TRBJ2-5; CDR3 protein: CASSLGTGGGETQYF; CDR3 DNA: TGTGCCAGCAGTTTGGGGACAGGGGGGGGAGAGACCCAGTACTTC
clone size: .; CDR3 length: 12; D gene: .; V gene: TRBV11-2; J gene: TRBJ1-1; CDR3 protein: CASSPRRTEAFF; CDR3 DNA: TGTGCCAGCAGCCCCCGCCGGACTGAAGCTTTCTTT
clone size: .; CDR3 length: 18; D gene: TRBD1; V gene: TRBV7-8; J gene: TRBJ2-7; CDR3 protein: CASSSPGQGAPLSGEQYF; CDR3 DNA: TGTGCCAGCAGCTCACCGGGACAGGGGGCTCCCCTCTCGGGCGAGCAGTACTTC
clone size: .; CDR3 length: 14; D gene: TRBD1; V gene: TRBV9; J gene: TRBJ2-1; CDR3 protein: CASSEQGTTNEQFF; CDR3 DNA: TGTGCCAGCAGCGAACAGGGGACCACGAATGAGCAGTTCTTC
clone size: .; CDR3 length: 13; D gene: TRBD1; V gene: TRBV30; J gene: TRBJ1-5; CDR3 protein: CAWRGQGGQPQHF; CDR3 DNA: TGTGCCTGGAGGGGACAGGGGGGCCAGCCCCAGCATTTT
clone size: .; CDR3 length: 17; D gene: TRBD2; V gene: TRBV11-2; J gene: TRBJ2-2; CDR3 protein: CASLTSGGAMRFGELFF; CDR3 DNA: TGTGCCAGCCTGACTAGCGGGGGGGCTATGAGATTCGGGGAGCTGTTTTTT
clone size: .; CDR3 length: 14; D gene: TRBD1; V gene: TRBV27; J gene: TRBJ1-6; CDR3 protein: CASSGGTGNSPLHF; CDR3 DNA: TGTGCCAGCAGTGGAGGGACAGGGAATTCACCCCTCCACTTT
clone size: few; CDR3 length: 14; D gene: .; V gene: TRBV6-5; J gene: TRBJ1-1; CDR3 protein: CASSYSGRGTEAFF; CDR3 DNA: TGTGCCAGCAGTTACTCCGGGAGAGGCACTGAAGCTTTCTTT
clone size: .; CDR3 length: 19; D gene: TRBD2; V gene: TRBV9; J gene: TRBJ2-7; CDR3 protein: CASSVGTPGTSGVTYEQYF; CDR3 DNA: TGTGCCAGCAGCGTAGGGACTCCGGGGACTAGCGGGGTAACCTACGAGCAGTACTTC
clone size: .; CDR3 length: 15; D gene: .; V gene: TRBV5-6; J gene: TRBJ1-6; CDR3 protein: CASSLGGGNNSPLHF; CDR3 DNA: TGTGCCAGCAGCTTGGGAGGAGGCAATAATTCACCCCTCCACTTT